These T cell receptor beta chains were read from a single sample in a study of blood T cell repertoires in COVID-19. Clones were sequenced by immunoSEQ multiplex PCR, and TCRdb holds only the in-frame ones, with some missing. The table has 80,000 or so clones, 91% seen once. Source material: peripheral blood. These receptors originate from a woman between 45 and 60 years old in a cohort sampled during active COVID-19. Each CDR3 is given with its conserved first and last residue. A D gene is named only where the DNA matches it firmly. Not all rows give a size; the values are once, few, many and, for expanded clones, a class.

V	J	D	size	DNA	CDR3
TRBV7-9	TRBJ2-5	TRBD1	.	TGTGCCAGCAGCGTGGGACAGGGGGCTTTAGAGACCCAGTACTTC	CASSVGQGALETQYF
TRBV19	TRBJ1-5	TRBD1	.	TGTGCCAGTAGCCTAACAGGGGGCGGTCAGCCCCAGCATTTT	CASSLTGGGQPQHF
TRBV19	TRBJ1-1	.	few	TGTGCCAGTACCCTGGGAGCTGAAGCTTTCTTT	CASTLGAEAFF
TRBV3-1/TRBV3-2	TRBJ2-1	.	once	TGTGCCAGCAGCCCTGGCGGGTTGTACAATGAGCAGTTCTTC	CASSPGGLYNEQFF
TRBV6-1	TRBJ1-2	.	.	TGTGCCAGCAGTGCCCCGACGACAGGATCCCTCTATGGCTACACCTTC	CASSAPTTGSLYGYTF
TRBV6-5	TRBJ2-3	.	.	TGTGCCAGCAGCCCCTTGGCTGGCACAGATACGCAGTATTTT	CASSPLAGTDTQYF
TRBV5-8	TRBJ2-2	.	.	TGTGCCAGCAGCTTAGGGGCGGCGAACACCGGGGAGCTGTTTTTT	CASSLGAANTGELFF
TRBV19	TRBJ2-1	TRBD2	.	TGTGCCAGTAGTATGCGGACTAGCGGGGCCGCCGTTCACAATGAGCAGTTCTTC	CASSMRTSGAAVHNEQFF
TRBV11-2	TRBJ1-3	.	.	TGTGCCAGCAGCTTAGACGCAGGGTTTCTCGAAAACACCATATATTTT	CASSLDAGFLENTIYF
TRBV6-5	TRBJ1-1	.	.	TGTGCCAGCAGGGAGACAGGAGAAAACACTGAAGCTTTCTTT	CASRETGENTEAFF
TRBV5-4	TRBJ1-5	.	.	TGTGCCAGCAGCTTAGGAGGGGTTCGCAATCAGCCCCAGCATTTT	CASSLGGVRNQPQHF
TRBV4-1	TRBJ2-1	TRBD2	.	TGCGCCAGCAGCCAAATAGCGGGAGGGCGCAGGAATGAGCAGTTCTTC	CASSQIAGGRRNEQFF
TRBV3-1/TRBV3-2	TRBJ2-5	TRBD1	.	TGTGCCAGCAGCCAACGGGACAGACCTCAAGAGACCCAGTACTTC	CASSQRDRPQETQYF
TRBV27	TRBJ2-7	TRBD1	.	TGTGCCAGCAGTTTACAGGGGGCCTACGAGCAGTACTTC	CASSLQGAYEQYF
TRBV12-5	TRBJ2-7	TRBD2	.	TGTGCTAGTGGTTCCCCACCCGGGGGGGCGGCTGGATACGAGCAGTACTTC	CASGSPPGGAAGYEQYF
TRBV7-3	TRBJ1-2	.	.	TGTGCCAGCAGCCTAGGGACAAGCTATGGCTACACCTTC	CASSLGTSYGYTF
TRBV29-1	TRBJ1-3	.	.	TGCAGCGTTGGCGGGGGCGGAAACACCATATATTTT	CSVGGGGNTIYF
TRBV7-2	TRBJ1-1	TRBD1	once	TGTGCCAGCAGCTCACGGACAGGGACGGCTTTCTTT	CASSSRTGTAFF
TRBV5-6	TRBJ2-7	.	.	TGTGCCAGCAGCCCGGAAGGTCGGCAGAGCGACTCCTACGAGCAGTACTTC	CASSPEGRQSDSYEQYF
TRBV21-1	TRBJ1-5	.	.	TGTGCCAGCAGTACGGGACAGGGGAGGAATCAGCCCCAGCATTTT	CASSTGQGRNQPQHF
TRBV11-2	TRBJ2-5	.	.	TGTGCCAGCAGCGACCGTACGGGAAATGCCGTGGTGACCCAGTACTTC	CASSDRTGNAVVTQYF
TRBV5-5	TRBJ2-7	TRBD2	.	TGTGCCAGCAGCGAGGGACTAGCGGGACCATACGAGCAGTACTTC	CASSEGLAGPYEQYF
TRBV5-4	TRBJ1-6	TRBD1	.	TGTGCCAGCAGCTTAGGGACAGGGGCCACTTCACCCCTCCACTTT	CASSLGTGATSPLHF
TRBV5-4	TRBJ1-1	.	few	TGTGCCAGCAGCTTGTTGGAGGGAGACACTGAAGCTTTCTTT	CASSLLEGDTEAFF
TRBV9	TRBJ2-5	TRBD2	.	TGTGCCAGCAGCGGCCAGACTAGCGTAGGGACCCAGTACTTC	CASSGQTSVGTQYF
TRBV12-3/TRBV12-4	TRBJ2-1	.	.	TGTGCCAGCAGTTCGGACTTCTACAATGAGCAGTTCTTC	CASSSDFYNEQFF
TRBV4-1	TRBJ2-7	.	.	TGCGCCAGCAGCCAAGATCCTGACAACAAGCAGTACTTC	CASSQDPDNKQYF
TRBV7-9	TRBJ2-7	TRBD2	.	TGTGCCAGCAGCCGAGCGGGAGAGGCAGAGCAGTACTTC	CASSRAGEAEQYF
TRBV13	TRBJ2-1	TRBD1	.	TGTGCCAGCAGCGATACAGGGGCGGTGTCCTACAATGAGCAGTTCTTC	CASSDTGAVSYNEQFF
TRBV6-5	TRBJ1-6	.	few	TGTGCCAGCAGTTACCACAGTCAGGCCCGAATTTCACCCCTCCACTTT	CASSYHSQARISPLHF
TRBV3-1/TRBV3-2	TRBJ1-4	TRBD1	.	TGTGCCAGCAGCCAAGAGAGCAGGGGGAATGAAAAACTGTTTTTT	CASSQESRGNEKLFF
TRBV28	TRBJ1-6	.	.	TGTGCCAGCAGTCCAGGGGTTAAAGTAAGGGTAACGGGTTCACCCCTCCACTTT	CASSPGVKVRVTGSPLHF
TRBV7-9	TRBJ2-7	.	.	TGTGCCAGCAGCTTAGCGGGCGGCGGGGAGCAGTACTTC	CASSLAGGGEQYF
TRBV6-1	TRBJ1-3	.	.	TGTGCCAGCAGTGAAGACAGGGTGTGGGGGCGCACCATATATTTT	CASSEDRVWGRTIYF
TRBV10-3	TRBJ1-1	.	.	TGTGCCATCAGCAAGGTGGAGGTCACTGAAGCTTTCTTT	CAISKVEVTEAFF
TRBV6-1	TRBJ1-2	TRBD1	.	TGTGCCAGCAGTGAGGGCACAGGGGCAAGCTATGGCTACACCTTC	CASSEGTGASYGYTF
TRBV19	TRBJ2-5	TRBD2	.	TGTGCCAGTAGTGCTTTAGCGGGGGGCCAAGAGACCCAGTACTTC	CASSALAGGQETQYF
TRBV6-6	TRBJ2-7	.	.	TGTGCCAGCAGTCCGCGCTACTACGAGCAGTACTTC	CASSPRYYEQYF
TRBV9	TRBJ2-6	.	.	TGTGCCAGCAGCCCCGAGTCTGGGGCCAACGTCCTGACTTTC	CASSPESGANVLTF
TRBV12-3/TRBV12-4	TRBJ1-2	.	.	TGTGCCAGCAGTTACGGGAACTATGGCTACACCTTC	CASSYGNYGYTF
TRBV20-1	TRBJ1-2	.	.	TGCAGTGCTTCCAGGGGATTGGGCTACACCTTC	CSASRGLGYTF
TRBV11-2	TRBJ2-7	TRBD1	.	TGTGCCAGCAGCTCAGCCGGGACAGGGGTAGGGAGCTCCTACGAGCAGTACTTC	CASSSAGTGVGSSYEQYF
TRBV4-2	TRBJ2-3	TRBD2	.	TGTGCCAGCAGCCAAGATGGAGCGGGGGGGCCCGGTACGCAGTATTTT	CASSQDGAGGPGTQYF
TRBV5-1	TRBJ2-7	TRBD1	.	TGCGCCAGCAGCTCGGGGACAGGGGACTACGAGCAGTACTTC	CASSSGTGDYEQYF
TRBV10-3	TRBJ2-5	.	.	TGTGCCATCAGTGAGTTCCGGACAGAAGAGACCCAGTACTTC	CAISEFRTEETQYF
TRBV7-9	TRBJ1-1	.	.	TGTGCCAGCAGCTGGACAGTACCCTACACTGAAGCTTTCTTT	CASSWTVPYTEAFF
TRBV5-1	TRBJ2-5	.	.	TGCGCCAGCAGCCCGATAACGGGGGTTCAAGAGACCCAGTACTTC	CASSPITGVQETQYF
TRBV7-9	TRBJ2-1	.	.	TGTGCCAGCAGCCCGGATGAGCAGTTCTTC	CASSPDEQFF
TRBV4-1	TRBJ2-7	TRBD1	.	TGCGCCAGCAGCCAAGTGGAACAGGGGGTAAGGGAGCAGTACTTC	CASSQVEQGVREQYF
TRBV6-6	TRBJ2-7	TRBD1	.	TGTGCCAGCAGTCGACCTCGGCTGGACAGGGACCACGAGCAGTACTTC	CASSRPRLDRDHEQYF
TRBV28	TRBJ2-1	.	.	TGTGCCAGCAGTCCCGAGCCCCTAGGGAGCTCCTACAATGAGCAGTTCTTC	CASSPEPLGSSYNEQFF
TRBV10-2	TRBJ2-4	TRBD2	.	TGCGCCAGCGTATCCCTAGCGGGGGGGCCTGTAACCAAAAACATTCAGTACTTC	CASVSLAGGPVTKNIQYF
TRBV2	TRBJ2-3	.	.	TGTGCCAGCAGTGAATCAGGGGAAGATACGCAGTATTTT	CASSESGEDTQYF
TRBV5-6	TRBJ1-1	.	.	TGTGCCAGCAGCATACGGACCGGTGGAGGGACTGAAGCTTTCTTT	CASSIRTGGGTEAFF